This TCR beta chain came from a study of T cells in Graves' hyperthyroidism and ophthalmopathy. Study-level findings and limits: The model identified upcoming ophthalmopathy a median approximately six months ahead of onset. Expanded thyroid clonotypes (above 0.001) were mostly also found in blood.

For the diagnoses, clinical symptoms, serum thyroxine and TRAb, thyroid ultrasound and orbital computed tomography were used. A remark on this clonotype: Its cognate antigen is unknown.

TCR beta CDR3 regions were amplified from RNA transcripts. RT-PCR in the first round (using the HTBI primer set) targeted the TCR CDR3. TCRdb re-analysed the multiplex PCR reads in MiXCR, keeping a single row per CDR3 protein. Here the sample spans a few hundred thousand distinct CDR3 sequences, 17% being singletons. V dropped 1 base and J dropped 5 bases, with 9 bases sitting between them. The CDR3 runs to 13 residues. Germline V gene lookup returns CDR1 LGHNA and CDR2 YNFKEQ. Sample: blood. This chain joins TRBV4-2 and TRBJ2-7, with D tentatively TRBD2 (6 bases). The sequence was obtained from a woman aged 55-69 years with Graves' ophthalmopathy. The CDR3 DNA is TGTGCCAGCAGCCAAGGCAGGGAGGACGAGCAGTACTTC. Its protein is CASSQGREDEQYF.